These T cell receptor beta chains were read from a single sample in a study of spatial heterogeneity in lung cancer. TCRdb reanalysed the 5' RACE reads using MiXCR and keeps one entry per CDR3 protein. Of about 120,000 distinct CDR3 sequences in the sample, roughly an eighth are singletons; the top ten hold approximately 15%. The sample here was PBMCs, taken at follow-up. Receptor source: a male donor with early-stage non-small cell lung cancer. Each CDR3 is given with its conserved first and last residue. A D gene is named only where the DNA matches it firmly. Expanded clones are given a class, and other clones once, few, many or no size at all.

abundance	j_gene	v_gene	d_gene	CDR3aa	CDR3nt
few	TRBJ2-1	TRBV3-1	.	CASSQEGGKSSYNEQFF	TGTGCCAGCAGCCAAGAAGGCGGGAAGAGCTCCTACAATGAGCAGTTCTTC
few	TRBJ2-1	TRBV20-1	.	CSAIRGGTYNEQFF	TGCAGTGCCATTAGGGGGGGAACCTACAATGAGCAGTTCTTC
few	TRBJ1-3	TRBV29-1	TRBD1	CSVRTGAAGKFSGNTIYF	TGCAGCGTTCGTACAGGGGCCGCCGGAAAGTTCTCTGGAAACACCATATATTTT
.	TRBJ1-5	TRBV6-1	.	CASSEAAGRGNQPQHF	TGTGCCAGCAGTGAAGCAGCGGGTAGGGGCAATCAGCCCCAGCATTTT
many	TRBJ2-7	TRBV7-8	.	CASSLGERQYF	TGTGCCAGCAGCTTAGGGGAGCGGCAGTACTTC
few	TRBJ1-2	TRBV6-2/TRBV6-3	.	CASSFSRGRANYGYTF	TGTGCCAGCAGTTTTTCCCGCGGACGGGCTAACTATGGCTACACCTTC
.	TRBJ1-1	TRBV6-2/TRBV6-3	.	CASSKLRTEAFF	TGTGCCAGCAGTAAATTGCGCACTGAAGCTTTCTTT
.	TRBJ2-3	TRBV5-1	TRBD1	CASSLVPIDRGMGTDTQYF	TGCGCCAGCAGCTTGGTCCCAATCGACAGGGGAATGGGCACAGATACGCAGTATTTT
few	TRBJ2-7	TRBV7-9	TRBD2	CASSPSGGSYEQYF	TGTGCCAGCAGCCCGTCGGGAGGATCCTACGAGCAGTACTTC
few	TRBJ1-6	TRBV5-1	TRBD1	CASSLTGEKGSPLHF	TGCGCCAGCAGCCTAACAGGGGAAAAGGGTTCACCCCTCCACTTT
.	TRBJ2-3	TRBV6-5	.	CASKEGTDTQYF	TGTGCCAGCAAGGAGGGAACAGATACGCAGTATTTT
few	TRBJ1-6	TRBV6-1	.	CASSGVSQGVSPLHF	TGTGCCAGCAGTGGAGTGAGTCAGGGAGTGTCACCCCTCCACTTT
many	TRBJ2-3	TRBV7-2	TRBD2	CASSLGLAGGDTQYF	TGTGCCAGCAGTTTAGGACTAGCGGGAGGAGATACGCAGTATTTT
many	TRBJ2-5	TRBV5-1	TRBD1	CASSSPDRVETQYF	TGCGCCAGCAGCAGTCCCGACAGGGTGGAGACCCAGTACTTC
.	TRBJ2-5	TRBV3-1	.	CASSLMGLERGETQYF	TGTGCCAGCAGCTTAATGGGCCTCGAAAGGGGAGAGACCCAGTACTTC
few	TRBJ2-1	TRBV12-3/TRBV12-4	TRBD1	CASSLSQDRGNEQFF	TGTGCCAGCAGTTTAAGTCAAGACAGGGGCAATGAGCAGTTCTTC
many	TRBJ1-4	TRBV5-1	TRBD1	CASRLGQGGERLFF	TGCGCCAGCAGACTGGGACAGGGAGGCGAAAGACTGTTTTTT
.	TRBJ1-1	TRBV6-2/TRBV6-3	.	CASSLDRRGAISRNTEAFF	TGTGCCAGCAGCCTCGACAGGCGGGGGGCCATTTCCCGGAACACTGAAGCTTTCTTT
.	TRBJ2-7	TRBV10-3	.	CAISESNIPLGEQYF	TGTGCCATCAGTGAGTCGAACATCCCGCTCGGGGAGCAGTACTTC
few	TRBJ2-2	TRBV5-1	TRBD1	CASSDWTGAGGELFF	TGCGCCAGCAGCGATTGGACAGGGGCCGGCGGGGAGCTGTTTTTT
.	TRBJ1-1	TRBV7-2	.	CASSLVAGTMNTEAFF	TGTGCCAGCAGCTTAGTGGCAGGGACGATGAACACTGAAGCTTTCTTT
many	TRBJ2-1	TRBV20-1	.	CSARAGSF	TGCAGTGCAAGAGCAGGGTCCTTC
few	TRBJ2-2	TRBV7-9	TRBD1	CASSLAGTGTGELFF	TGTGCCAGCAGCTTAGCGGGGACAGGCACCGGGGAGCTGTTTTTT
.	TRBJ1-2	TRBV12-3/TRBV12-4	.	CASSSTTNYGYTF	TGTGCCAGCAGTTCAACAACTAACTATGGCTACACCTTC
few	TRBJ1-4	TRBV28	.	CASSPIDRTPRLFF	TGTGCCAGCAGTCCGATCGATCGGACCCCACGTCTGTTTTTT
few	TRBJ1-5	TRBV18	TRBD1	CASSPSTGRNNQPQHF	TGTGCCAGCTCACCTTCGACAGGGCGGAACAATCAGCCCCAGCATTTT
.	TRBJ1-1	TRBV6-4	.	CASRLDESTEAFF	TGTGCCAGCAGACTGGACGAGTCCACTGAAGCTTTCTTT
.	TRBJ1-5	TRBV24-1	TRBD1	CATSDTTGGHQPQHF	TGTGCCACCAGTGATACCACAGGGGGTCATCAGCCCCAGCATTTT